What follows is one T cell receptor (beta chain) and its context. From germline, CDR1 is SQVTM and CDR2 ANQGSEA. CDR3 length: 16 residues. TCRdb re-called the 5' RACE reads; one entry per CDR3 protein, DNA not given. In total, the table holds about 210,000 distinct CDR3 sequences. The record originates from a study of monozygotic twins with inflammatory bowel disease. The material sequenced was blood. The TCR was taken from a human donor with ulcerative colitis or Crohn's disease, or a healthy co-twin of an affected twin (not recorded which). The V call is TRBV29-1, the J call TRBJ2-5; the TRBD1 assignment by TCRdb is unverifiable without DNA. The CDR3: CSVVWVVGQAPGDQYF.